The present TCR beta chain was sequenced within a study of regulatory T cells in long-lasting Graves disease. Relying on iRepertoire HTBI primers and Arm-PCR of CDR3 regions, the team built TCR beta libraries. Each CDR3 protein is one row after TCRdb ran MiXCR on the multiplex PCR reads. This table holds 360,000 or so distinct CDR3 sequences, 16% found once. As for time point: newly diagnosed GD, antithyroid drugs for less than 3 months. RNA extracted from PBMCs served as the sequencing template. Graves' disease was diagnosed by American Thyroid Association guidelines. Patients came through an endocrinology department, and that department was in Xi'an, China. V gave up 2 bases and J gave up 4 bases; unmatched junction bases: 10. This CDR3 has 16 residues. CDR1 MNHNS and CDR2 SASEGT come from the germline V gene. The sample was also linked to a second study, of T cells in Graves' hyperthyroidism and ophthalmopathy. As that report states: Patients aged 18 to 65 had newly diagnosed hyperthyroidism of under 2 months' duration.

The gene calls are TRBV6-1 and TRBJ1-2, with 7 bases that match TRBD1. The sample consisted of peripheral blood mononuclear cells (PBMCs), taken at new diagnosis, from a patient treated with antithyroid drugs. The receptor was derived from a man aged 40-49 years with Graves disease. The DNA for the CDR3 is TGTGCCAGCAGTGAAACAGGGACAGACATAATCTATGGCTACACCTTC. Amino acids: CASSETGTDIIYGYTF.